Included here is one T cell receptor beta chain sequence, with context. The CDR3 consists of 15 residues. Trimming pared 2 bases from V and 5 bases from J, leaving 13 bases between. The germline V gene has CDR1 SGHTA and CDR2 FQGTGA. The data derive from a study of blood T cell repertoires in COVID-19. TCRdb's table, derived via immunoSEQ multiplex PCR, lists solely in-frame clones and lacks some. Here the sample spans more than 200,000 clones, about 85% being singletons. The specimen sequenced was peripheral blood. This receptor was obtained from a man aged 40-49 years with acute or convalescent COVID-19. The J gene is TRBJ2-1, the V gene TRBV7-3, with D perhaps TRBD2 (6 bases). The CDR3 region is CASSLVGGVDNEQFF. CDR3 DNA sequence: TGTGCCAGCAGCTTAGTCGGGGGAGTCGACAATGAGCAGTTCTTC.